The rows below give T cell receptor beta chains drawn from one sample of a study of identical twins. TCRdb ran MiXCR on the 5' RACE reads and lists one entry per CDR3 protein. The sample lists 1.5 million to 2 million distinct CDR3 sequences; 25% to 35% were seen once. The sequencing sample was made of cord blood. The receptors were sampled from a newborn girl in good health. The CDR3 runs from the conserved cysteine through the conserved F or W. The listing skips clone size in some rows; elsewhere it reads once, few, many or a size class.

abundance	v_gene	j_gene	CDR3aa
.	TRBV20-1	TRBJ2-4	CSVLSLAKNIQYF
many	TRBV28	TRBJ2-7	CASSPGLAGGYEQYF
few	TRBV4-2	TRBJ2-5	CASSQELLLRGETQYF
.	TRBV20-1	TRBJ2-6	CSASSGTGGANVLTF
.	TRBV6-2/TRBV6-3	TRBJ1-2	CASRTQGQGPSPNYGYTF
few	TRBV5-1	TRBJ2-1	CASSSLAGEREQFF
few	TRBV6-4	TRBJ2-7	CASSDRDRGSNEQYF
few	TRBV3-1	TRBJ2-5	CASSQKGQGRGETQYF
many	TRBV27	TRBJ1-2	CASSSQGGGYTF
.	TRBV20-1	TRBJ2-4	CSARGVGKNIQYF
few	TRBV6-6	TRBJ2-1	CASSAGLPRDYNEQFF
few	TRBV27	TRBJ2-3	CASSLSGLAANTDTQYF
.	TRBV20-1	TRBJ1-2	CSAIDSLSPYGCTF
many	TRBV7-6	TRBJ1-2	CGTSGSGYTF
once	TRBV20-1	TRBJ2-3	CSAREGTSGRAGDTQYF
few	TRBV15	TRBJ1-2	CATSRVPGSSSYGYTF
.	TRBV20-1	TRBJ1-6	CSARVALRTGPQTPLHF
few	TRBV29-1	TRBJ1-1	CSVGYSGRKTEAFF
.	TRBV6-8	TRBJ2-1	CASSYRGLYNEQFF
.	TRBV7-8	TRBJ2-1	CASSYGQDYEQFF
.	TRBV21-1	TRBJ1-2	CASSTTDTIYGHTF
.	TRBV12-3/TRBV12-4	TRBJ1-2	CASSFRTVHYGYTF
.	TRBV5-6	TRBJ1-5	CPEVVGNQPQHF
.	TRBV2	TRBJ2-5	CASPGLAGDNEQYF
.	TRBV6-1	TRBJ1-2	CAGSENSPGGYTF
few	TRBV29-1	TRBJ1-5	CSVGGPGLNQPQHF
.	TRBV6-2/TRBV6-3	TRBJ1-2	CASSFGSGDRYGYTF
few	TRBV2	TRBJ2-1	CASSEVQFF
.	TRBV20-1	TRBJ2-7	CSALPGSYEQYF
.	TRBV27	TRBJ2-5	CASSPLLGEEQYF
few	TRBV28	TRBJ1-2	CASSFRGRSNYGYTF
few	TRBV14	TRBJ2-7	CASSQVIAMNEQYF
.	TRBV4-2	TRBJ1-1	CASSQNSGGLNTEAFF
few	TRBV7-2	TRBJ2-3	CASSLVGTSGRRRDTQYF
.	TRBV6-6	TRBJ1-1	CASQNGMNTEAFF
.	TRBV28	TRBJ2-7	CASFGQTYEQYF
many	TRBV6-6	TRBJ2-1	CASSKDRVLEQFF
.	TRBV19	TRBJ2-7	CASSIWTSSYEQYF
.	TRBV21-1	TRBJ2-3	CASRTTVSSGTPTDTQYF
.	TRBV20-1	TRBJ1-1	CSARGFGEMNTEAFF
few	TRBV5-5	TRBJ1-4	CASSDHPGPTNEKLFF
.	TRBV6-1	TRBJ1-5	CASSDGPWTGGQPQHF
.	TRBV27	TRBJ1-4	CANSLRGRFGEKLFF
few	TRBV7-2	TRBJ1-4	CASSFYPGKWAEKLFF
.	TRBV5-4	TRBJ2-3	CASSLWTGTQYF
many	TRBV12-3/TRBV12-4	TRBJ2-1	CASSPGREQFF
few	TRBV5-8	TRBJ1-5	CASSLDQDNVRPQHF
.	TRBV12-3/TRBV12-4	TRBJ2-7	CASSLDFSGTYEQYF
.	TRBV20-1	TRBJ2-1	CSALILAGRGFFSYNEQFF
.	TRBV7-2	TRBJ2-5	CASSLRTGLAANEQYF
once	TRBV9	TRBJ2-1	CASSVDPVGWKYNEQFF
few	TRBV3-1	TRBJ1-2	CASSPIRTGYGYTF
.	TRBV19	TRBJ1-5	CASRFRDRTQHF
.	TRBV20-1	TRBJ2-2	CSARAGPGGLFF
.	TRBV28	TRBJ1-1	CASSSRTAWTYEAFF
once	TRBV28	TRBJ1-2	CASLPGQGVDGYTF